The 28 T cell receptor beta chains presented below share a single source sample, sequenced in a study of blood T cell repertoires in COVID-19. TCRdb's copy holds only in-frame clones and misses some; the assay was immunoSEQ multiplex PCR. The sample comprises about 250,000 clones, roughly 85% of which are singletons, and less than 6.5% rests with the top ten. Sequencing was performed on peripheral blood. These receptors were taken from a middle-aged man with COVID-19, enrolled during active disease.

The chain is built from TRBV18 and TRBJ1-4; the match to TRBD1 covers 7 bases. CDR1 and CDR2 from the germline V gene are KGHSH and LQKENI. This CDR3 is built from 15 residues. Germline trimming cut 2 bases from V and 5 bases from J; bases unmatched to any gene: 5. CDR3 DNA sequence: TGTGCCAGCTCACCAAGCAGGGGGTGGAATGAAAAACTGTTTTTT. The encoded protein is CASSPSRGWNEKLFF. The whole variable domain, remainder taken from reference TRBV18 and TRBJ1-4, is NAGVMQNPRHLVRRRGQEARLRCSPMKGHSHVYWYRQLPEEGLKFMVYLQKENIIDESGMPKERFSAEFPKEGPSILRIQQVVRGDSAAYFCASSPSRGWNEKLFFGSGTQLSVL.

The rearrangement uses TRBV5-1 and TRBJ2-2; unclear D gene. In germline, CDR1 is SGHRS, CDR2 YFSETQ. The CDR3 runs to 15 residues. The V and J ends lost 4 bases and 2 bases respectively, with 12 bases between them. The CDR3 DNA follows: TGCGCCAGCAGCAGCACTCTAGGTAACACCGGGGAGCTGTTTTTT. Amino acid sequence: CASSSTLGNTGELFF.

This chain connects TRBV29-1 to TRBJ1-1, with no clear D. Per germline, CDR1 SQVTM and CDR2 ANQGSEA. The ends were cut back, 7 bases at V and 5 bases at J, with 14 bases in the middle. The CDR3 is made up of 12 amino acids. CDR3 DNA: TGCAGCGCCAACAAGGACTGGACTGAAGCTTTCTTT. The encoded protein is CSANKDWTEAFF.

The chain joins TRBV5-1 to TRBJ2-2, with D hard to call. Germline V lookup: CDR1 SGHRS, CDR2 YFSETQ. Trimming shortened V by 4 bases and J by 4 bases, and 14 bases separated the two germline ends. The CDR3 runs to 15 residues. The CDR3 bases are TGCGCCAGCAGCCCCAAGTCCTGGGCCACCGGGGAGCTGTTTTTT. Its protein is CASSPKSWATGELFF.

V usage is TRBV30 and J usage is TRBJ1-1, with TRBD1 as a possible D gene (6 bases). The CDR3 is 13 residues long. Germline V gene data show CDR1 as GTSNPN and CDR2 as SVGIG (reference sequence). V was pared by 2 bases and J by 5 bases, with 12 bases between. The DNA of the CDR3 is TGTGCCTGGAGTAAGGGGGACGGGACTGAAGCTTTCTTT. Its protein is CAWSKGDGTEAFF.

This clone was detected a few times. The V and J genes are TRBV6-6 and TRBJ2-7; 7 bases are a match to TRBD1. Germline V gene sequence: CDR1 MNHNY, CDR2 SVGAGI (reference sequence). The V gene end was trimmed by 4 bases and the J gene end by 0 bases; junction bases not matched to a gene: 3. The CDR3 runs 14 residues. CDR3 region: CASSSGTASYEQYF. CDR3 bases: TGTGCCAGCAGTTCCGGGACAGCCTCCTACGAGCAGTACTTC.

The CDR3 region is CASSVPGTGSRNTIYF. DNA for the CDR3: TGCGCCAGCAGCGTCCCCGGGACAGGCAGTCGAAACACCATATATTTT. The rearrangement links TRBV5-1 to TRBJ1-3; 8 bases align to TRBD1. This CDR3 has 16 residues. V was clipped by 4 bases and J by 5 bases; unmatched bases: 11. Germline CDR1 is SGHRS and CDR2 is YFSETQ. Together with reference TRBV5-1 and TRBJ1-3, the CDR3 gives the full variable domain: KAGVTQTPRYLIKTRGQQVTLSCSPISGHRSVSWYQQTPGQGLQFLFEYFSETQRNKGNFPGRFSGRQFSNSRSEMNVSTLELGDSALYLCASSVPGTGSRNTIYFGEGSWLTVV.

The chain is built from TRBV6-6 and TRBJ2-7; 11 bases agree with TRBD2. Per the germline V gene, CDR1 is MNHNY and CDR2 is SVGAGI (reference sequence). V was clipped by 6 bases and J by 3 bases; unmatched bases: 10. The CDR3 runs 16 residues. CDR3 sequence: CASSQGTSGSLYEQYF. The CDR3, as DNA: TGTGCCAGCAGCCAGGGGACTAGCGGATCTCTCTACGAGCAGTACTTC.

The sample holds a few counts of this clone. For the CDR3, the DNA is TGTGCCAGCAGCAGTCTTTGGGGGGGTGGCTACACCTTC. It yields the protein CASSSLWGGGYTF. V gene TRBV12-3 or TRBV12-4 combines with J gene TRBJ1-2; weak D call: TRBD1 (5 bases). The CDR3 is made up of 13 amino acids. The V gene lost 6 bases and the J gene lost 7 bases, with 15 bases spanning the gap.

This rearrangement joins TRBV10-3 to TRBJ1-1; TRBD1 is a possible D gene (5 bases). Germline loops: CDR1 ENHRY, CDR2 SYGVKD. The V and J ends lost 8 bases and 1 base respectively, with 14 bases between them. This CDR3 contains 14 residues. CDR3 loop: CAIWRGAGNTEAFF. For the CDR3, the DNA is TGTGCCATCTGGAGGGGCGCGGGGAACACTGAAGCTTTCTTT.

CDR3 loop: CASEPRLKRGNTIYF. DNA of the CDR3: TGTGCCAGCGAACCGAGGTTGAAGCGGGGAAACACCATATATTTT. The chain uses TRBV6-5 and TRBJ1-3; D gene unclear. CDR3 size: 15 residues. Per the germline V gene, CDR1 is MNHEY and CDR2 is SVGAGI. V lost 8 bases, J lost 4 bases, and 18 bases lay in between.

V usage is TRBV7-2 and J usage is TRBJ2-3; 8 bases line up with TRBD2. The CDR3 spans 14 residues. CDR1 and CDR2 from the germline V gene are SGHTA and FQGNSA. Unmatched junction bases numbered 4, after V lost 3 bases and J lost 5 bases. DNA of the CDR3: TGTGCCAGCAGCTTCAGCGGGGGCGGAGATACGCAGTATTTT. Its translation: CASSFSGGGDTQYF.

The rearrangement joins TRBV27 to TRBJ1-2; D may be TRBD1 (6 bases). Deletions cut 2 bases from V and 4 bases from J, with 14 bases between. From germline, CDR1 is MNHEY and CDR2 SMNVEV (reference sequence). The CDR3 spans 15 residues. CDR3 DNA: TGTGCCAGCAGTTTAATCGCACAGGGACCCTATGGCTACACCTTC. The encoded protein is CASSLIAQGPYGYTF.

The V gene is TRBV3-1 (or the pseudogene TRBV3-2), the J gene TRBJ2-7, with D hard to call. Trimming shortened V by 2 bases and J by 0 bases, and 8 bases separated the two germline ends. Germline loops: CDR1 LGHDT, CDR2 YNNKEL (reference sequence). This CDR3 has 14 residues. This CDR3 reads CASSQQSLSYEQYF. DNA for the CDR3: TGTGCCAGCAGCCAACAGTCCCTCTCCTACGAGCAGTACTTC.

This chain links TRBV3-1 (or the pseudogene TRBV3-2) with TRBJ2-7; D is undetermined. The CDR3 covers 14 residues. Trimming left V 1 base short and J 1 base short, with 8 bases between. The germline V gene has CDR1 LGHDT and CDR2 YNNKEL (reference sequence). The CDR3 DNA sequence: TGTGCCAGCAGCCAAGGCGCAACTTCCTACGAGCAGTACTTC. This sequence encodes CASSQGATSYEQYF.

The chain uses TRBV9 and TRBJ2-5; 7 bases map to TRBD2. The germline V gene has CDR1 SGDLS and CDR2 YYNGEE. CDR3 length: 17 residues. V shed 0 bases, J shed 0 bases, and the junction held 8 bases outside the gene matches. CDR3 sequence reads: CASSVGGGGRNQETQYF. For the CDR3, the DNA is TGTGCCAGCAGCGTAGGCGGGGGAGGACGGAACCAAGAGACCCAGTACTTC.

This sequence joins TRBV9 and TRBJ1-3; D might be TRBD1 (6 bases). The V gene lost 3 bases and the J gene lost 0 bases, with 10 bases spanning the gap. The CDR3 spans 15 residues. Germline lookup yields CDR1 SGDLS and CDR2 YYNGEE. The CDR3 is CASSAGQLSGNTIYF. As DNA, the CDR3 is TGTGCCAGCAGCGCTGGACAGCTCTCTGGAAACACCATATATTTT.

The chain carries TRBV3-1 (or the pseudogene TRBV3-2) and TRBJ1-4, with 9 bases lining up with TRBD1. This CDR3 is built from 15 residues. Germline loops: CDR1 LGHDT, CDR2 YNNKEL (reference sequence). Trimming removed 6 bases from V and 8 bases from J; junction bases left unmatched: 10. The CDR3 region is CASSQPQGAQEKLFF. The CDR3 DNA reads as TGTGCCAGCAGTCAGCCACAGGGGGCGCAAGAAAAACTGTTTTTT.

V is TRBV18 and J is TRBJ2-7, with 7 bases fitting TRBD1. Germline V gene lookup returns CDR1 KGHSH and CDR2 LQKENI. The CDR3 has 13 amino acids. The V gene end was trimmed by 4 bases and the J gene end by 2 bases; junction bases not matched to a gene: 2. CDR3 loop: CASSRGTAYEQYF. CDR3 in DNA: TGTGCCAGCTCACGAGGGACAGCCTACGAGCAGTACTTC.

CDR3 protein: CASSSAGQGDYEQYF. Written as DNA, the CDR3 is TGTGCCAGCAGTTCTGCGGGACAGGGAGACTACGAGCAGTACTTC. J is TRBJ2-7 and V is TRBV28; 9 nucleotides agree with TRBD1. CDR3 size: 15 residues. CDR1 MDHEN and CDR2 SYDVKM come from the germline V gene. The junction had 7 bases not matched to a gene; V was cut back by 4 bases and J by 3 bases.

This clone was seen a handful of times. J is TRBJ2-6 and V is TRBV2; no clear D. The germline gives CDR1 SNHLY, CDR2 FYNNEI. This CDR3 region has 15 residues. The V gene lost 5 bases and the J gene lost 1 base, with 9 bases spanning the gap. The CDR3 bases are TGTGCCAGCAGTCCCGACTTTTCTGGGGCCAACGTCCTGACTTTC. Protein sequence: CASSPDFSGANVLTF.

The rearrangement links TRBV6-5 to TRBJ1-1; D is undetermined. Trimming removed 0 bases from V and 1 base from J, with 12 bases in between. Germline-derived CDR1 and CDR2 are MNHEY and SVGAGI. The CDR3 is 16 residues long. The CDR3 DNA follows: TGTGCCAGCAGTTACTCCAGCGGTTGGGCGAACACTGAAGCTTTCTTT. This gives the protein CASSYSSGWANTEAFF.

The rearrangement links TRBV5-1 to TRBJ2-3; D not resolved. Germline V gene data show CDR1 as SGHRS and CDR2 as YFSETQ. This CDR3 contains 16 residues. Trimming took off 5 bases at V and 0 bases at J, with 16 bases between the two ends. The CDR3 sequence: CASRPSPGSSTDTQYF. CDR3 DNA sequence: TGCGCCAGCAGACCATCGCCCGGGTCTAGCACAGATACGCAGTATTTT.

J is TRBJ2-3 and V is TRBV11-2; possible D gene TRBD1, 6 bases. Germline loops: CDR1 SGHAT, CDR2 FQNNGV. Deletions cut 0 bases from V and 7 bases from J, with 17 bases between. The CDR3 loop spans 16 amino acids. The CDR3 nucleotides are TGTGCCAGCAGCTTAGATCAGGGGCGGACCGGATATACGCAGTATTTT. It specifies CASSLDQGRTGYTQYF.

This chain connects TRBV27 to TRBJ1-6; D is unclear. Trimming took off 3 bases at V and 7 bases at J, with 10 bases between the two ends. This CDR3 is built from 14 residues. Germline V lookup: CDR1 MNHEY, CDR2 SMNVEV (reference sequence). CDR3 nucleotide sequence: TGTGCCAGCAGTTTGAGCCTCCCGAATTCACCCCTCCACTTT. Amino acid sequence: CASSLSLPNSPLHF.

CDR3 region: CASRSRDMRNTIYF. The CDR3 coding sequence is TGTGCCAGCAGGTCCCGGGACATGAGAAACACCATATATTTT. The chain couples TRBV7-9 to TRBJ1-3; a weak D match, TRBD1 (6 bases). Germline assignment: CDR1 SEHNR and CDR2 FQNEAQ (reference sequence). The ends were cut back, 6 bases at V and 5 bases at J, with 14 bases in the middle. The CDR3 contains 14 residues.

This clone has more than one count but fewer than ten. J is TRBJ1-4 and V is TRBV30, with no clear D. This CDR3 has 15 residues. Germline V gives CDR1 GTSNPN, CDR2 SVGIG (reference sequence). Trimming removed 5 bases from V and 8 bases from J, with 21 bases in between. The CDR3 region is CAWGRMRAGGEKLFF. In nucleotides, the CDR3 is TGTGCCTGGGGGAGGATGAGGGCCGGAGGGGAAAAACTGTTTTTT.

This chain uses TRBV11-2 with TRBJ2-7; 8 positions match TRBD1. Germline loops: CDR1 SGHAT, CDR2 FQNNGV. Trimming cost V 6 bases and J 2 bases; bases outside gene matches: 6. This CDR3 region has 14 residues. DNA for the CDR3: TGTGCCAGCAGACAAACGGGACAGGCCTACGAGCAGTACTTC. Its protein is CASRQTGQAYEQYF. Using reference TRBV11-2 and TRBJ2-7 for the parts outside the CDR3, the full variable domain is EAGVAQSPRYKIIEKRQSVAFWCNPISGHATLYWYQQILGQGPKLLIQFQNNGVVDDSQLPKDRFSAERLKGVDSTLKIQPAKLEDSAVYLCASRQTGQAYEQYFGPGTRLTVT.